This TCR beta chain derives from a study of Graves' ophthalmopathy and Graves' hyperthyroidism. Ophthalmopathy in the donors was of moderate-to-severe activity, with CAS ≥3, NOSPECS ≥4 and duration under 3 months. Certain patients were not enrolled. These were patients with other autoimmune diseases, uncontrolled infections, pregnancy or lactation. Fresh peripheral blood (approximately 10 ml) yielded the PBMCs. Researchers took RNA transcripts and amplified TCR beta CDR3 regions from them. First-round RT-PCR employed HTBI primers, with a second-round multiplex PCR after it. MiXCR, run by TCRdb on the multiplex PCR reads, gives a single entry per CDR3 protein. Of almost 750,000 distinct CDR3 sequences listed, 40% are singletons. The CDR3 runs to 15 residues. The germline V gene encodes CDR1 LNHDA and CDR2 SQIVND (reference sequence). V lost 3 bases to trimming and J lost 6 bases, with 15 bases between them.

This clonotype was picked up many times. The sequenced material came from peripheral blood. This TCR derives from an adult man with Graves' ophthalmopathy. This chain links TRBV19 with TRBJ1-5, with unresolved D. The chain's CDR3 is CASSMGRQRVQPQHF. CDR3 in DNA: TGTGCCAGTAGTATGGGTCGGCAGCGCGTTCAGCCCCAGCATTTT.